The T cell receptor beta chain described here comes from a study of blood T cell repertoires in COVID-19 (dated by TCRdb to 2020 to 2021). Notes on the research overall: The collaborator samples originated in the United States, Italy and Spain and spanned the acute and convalescent phases of COVID-19. The prospective study material was composed of cDNA or gDNA derived from T cells, B-cell-depleted T cells, or PBMCs. Deeply sampled blood TCRbeta repertoires from subjects exposed to, actively infected with, or recovered from COVID-19 were included in the dataset. The repertoires were released in a freely available public database intended as a resource for research on the immune response to SARS-CoV-2. Samples came from the ongoing ImmuneRACE study (first 160 participants) plus 1,254 subjects from 6 global collaborators. Sample metadata almost always included a de-identified subject ID, COVID-19 status, age in years and sex. Where available, HLA class I and class II types were obtained from metadata supplied by the sample provider rather than from assay-based typing.

Paper-wide results and their limitations: Clinical and demographic metadata were provided uncurated, with the amount varying by source and participant.

Whole blood was collected in K2EDTA tubes by collaborating institutions according to the institutions' own protocols. For TCRbeta analysis, collaborators shipped samples in one of three forms: frozen whole blood, isolated PBMCs, or DNA extracted from either of those sample types. As for this clone: It has no known antigen specificity. The record has no base qualities; no much larger clone is one base away.

The immunoSEQ Assay, a bias-controlled multiplex PCR, was used to amplify TCRbeta CDR3 regions from genomic DNA. Per the original workflow: The number of nucleated cells in each sample was estimated by amplification of reference gene primers within the assay. Sequence reads were collapsed and filtered to measure the absolute abundance of every unique TCRbeta CDR3 rearrangement. Productive Simpson clonality was computed per sample as the square root of Simpson's diversity index over productive rearrangements. This immuneACCESS table, as held by TCRdb, lists in-frame sequences with V and J called but not all clones. Of the missing ones, under half trace to an unresolved V gene in checked studies; the others have no known cause. V and J calls and clone size are as listed in that table; D and trimming were resolved from the DNA. The sample table lists a few hundred thousand clones, around four fifths of them with a count of one. 15% to 20% of the sample lies in the top ten.

According to the germline V gene (reference sequence), CDR1 reads SGHNT and CDR2 reads YYREEE. Trimming accounts for 0 bases at V and 0 bases at J, while the number of junction bases matched to no gene is 6. The CDR3 goes from the cysteine to the phenylalanine over 17 residues. The CDR3 DNA has 51 bases and is translated from base 1. This sequence originates from a woman at least 80 years old with active or convalescent COVID-19. The chain uses TRBV5-4 and TRBJ2-4, and TRBD2 matches 7 of the central bases. Specimen: peripheral blood. The CDR3 reads as follows: CASSLDGGGSAKNIQYF. The nucleotide sequence reads TGTGCCAGCAGCTTGGATGGGGGGGGATCAGCCAAAAACATTCAGTACTTC.